This T cell receptor beta chain was profiled in a study of cytomegalovirus exposure and HLA in healthy donors. The PCR made use of 60 Vbeta and 13 Jbeta primers. Generated by immunoSEQ multiplex PCR, the TCRdb table keeps only in-frame clones and is missing some. This sample's table has about 77,000 clones. Looked up from germline, CDR1 is SGHVS and CDR2 is FNYEAQ. Trimming shortened V by 5 bases and J by 5 bases, and 14 bases separated the two germline ends. The CDR3 is 14 residues long. The sequence was collected from a man over 45 in good health and CMV-seropositive. The chain is built from TRBV7-6 and TRBJ2-3, with D perhaps TRBD1 (5 bases). Sequenced: PBMCs. CDR3 residues: CASSLGPPGDTQYF. In DNA, the CDR3 is TGTGCCAGCAGCCTGGGGCCCCCAGGAGATACGCAGTATTTT.